Given below is one T cell receptor (beta chain) in context. Its antigen remains undetermined. Per-base quality was not reported, and no clone a single base away is much larger than it. The sample originates from a study of T cell responses to AZD1222 COVID-19 vaccine (dated by TCRdb to 2020 to 2023). Describing the broader study: TCR sequencing was performed for 230 to 250 trial participants, of whom about 200 were given two doses of AZD1222 and around 25 were given two doses of MenACWY control vaccine. Trial participants were enrolled by age into 18-55, 56-69 and 70-plus year subgroups, with roughly 160, 29 and 62 TCR-sequenced participants respectively.

The CDR3 regions of human TCRbeta chains were analyzed by immunosequencing. The study's own analysis went as follows. Repertoire TCRs were matched against a reference library of SARS-CoV-2-specific TCRs generated with the MIRA antigen-specificity platform. Breadth meant the fraction of unique TCRs that were SARS-CoV-2-associated, whereas depth meant the fraction of total T cells that were SARS-CoV-2-associated. Using the MIRA data, each spike-specific TCR was mapped to the spike region that the TCR reacts to and placed in a CD4 or CD8 class. Log10-transformed breadth and depth values were compared by one-way ANOVA with Sidak's multiple comparisons tests. What TCRdb holds here is the immuneACCESS table cut down to in-frame rearrangements. Part of the clones is not present; checked against another copy, under half of the missing clones reflect an unresolved V gene, and the others are unexplained. V and J calls and clone size are copied from that table; D and trimming were computed from the DNA. The sample yields some 150,000 clones; approximately 87% were counted once. The ten largest clones add up to roughly 5.8% of the sample.

A distance of 9 bases separates the germline ends of V and J, which lose 3 bases and 4 bases respectively. The CDR3 has 13 amino acids, counting the end cysteine and phenylalanine. Only CDR3 DNA is held: 39 bases, read in frame from base 1. CDR1 is given as MNHEY and CDR2 as SMNVEV, both from the germline V gene (reference sequence). Sample time point, as interpreted from the label and publication: baseline before first vaccination. The label giving this sample's treatment or condition can be read as: meningococcal conjugate vaccine given as trial control. Vaccinee samples came from UK trials COV001 and COV002, including a single-blind randomized controlled phase 2/3 trial of AZD1222 (ChAdOx1 nCoV-19) in healthy adults. Trial participant PBMC samples were collected at day 0 and day 28 after the second dose for TCRbeta chain sequencing. Overall study outcomes, separate from this receptor: The 56-69-year group was small, and its depth increase did not reach significance, likely because of low power. After two AZD1222 doses, both the breadth and the depth of spike-specific TCRs were significantly higher than at day 0 and than in MenACWY recipients. Participants were mostly white British, with more females than males. The authors suggested clonal diversity may have been underestimated. Conclusions about previously exposed vaccinees are limited because only six or seven AZD1222 recipients were SARS-CoV-2 seropositive at baseline. Because no day 14 peak-response samples were available, repertoires were characterized only after the peak T cell response. Reportedly, close to half of the unique spike-specific TCRs recognized epitopes lying outside the regions that are mutated in the B.1.351 and B.1.1.7 variants. The whole spike protein was spanned by vaccine-associated CD4 TCRs, and dominant responses were seen in regions 160-218 and 743-854.

The rearrangement combines TRBV27 with TRBJ1-2; the D segment cannot be called with confidence. The sequences come from peripheral blood, collected on day 0 of MenACWY control vaccination. The origin of this receptor is an adult in good health. CDR3 loop: CASSLAGIYGYTF. The nucleotides are TGTGCCAGCAGTTTGGCAGGCATCTATGGCTACACCTTC.